This TCR beta chain was sequenced during a study of T cells after yellow fever vaccination. Overall study results and limits: The booster saw the reappearance of most primary-vaccination clones (more than 95% CD4, 80% to 90% CD8).

V trimming: 2 bases; J trimming: 6 bases; junction bases outside the gene matches: 1. The length of the CDR3 is 14 residues. The germline V gene encodes CDR1 SGHTA and CDR2 FQGNSA. The 5'RACE template-switching step produced TCR cDNA and added a universal primer site and UMIs. TCRdb re-called the 5' RACE reads with MiXCR, one entry per CDR3 protein. Here the sample spans some 300,000 distinct CDR3 sequences, roughly 8.7% being singletons. This clonotype was seen a handful of times. Antigen: not known. Sequences were derived from CD4+ T cells sorted from PBMCs, sampled 5 days after the yellow fever booster vaccination. The rearrangement joins TRBV7-2 to TRBJ2-2; 9 nucleotides agree with TRBD2. The receptor was derived from a man aged 18-30 years who received the YFV17D yellow fever vaccine. CDR3 loop: CASSLPSGAGELFF. The CDR3 DNA sequence: TGTGCCAGCAGCTTACCTAGCGGGGCCGGGGAGCTGTTTTTT.